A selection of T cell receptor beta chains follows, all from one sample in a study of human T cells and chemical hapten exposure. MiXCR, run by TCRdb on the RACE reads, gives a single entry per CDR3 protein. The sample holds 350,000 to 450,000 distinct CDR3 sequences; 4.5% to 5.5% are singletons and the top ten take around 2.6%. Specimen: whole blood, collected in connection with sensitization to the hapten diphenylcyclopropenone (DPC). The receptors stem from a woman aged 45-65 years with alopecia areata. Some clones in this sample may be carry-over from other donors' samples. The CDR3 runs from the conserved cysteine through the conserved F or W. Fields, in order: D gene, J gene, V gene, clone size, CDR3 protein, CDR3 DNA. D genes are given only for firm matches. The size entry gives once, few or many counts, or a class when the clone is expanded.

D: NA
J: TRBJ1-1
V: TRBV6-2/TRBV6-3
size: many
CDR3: CASSYRGEAFF
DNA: TGTGCCAGCAGTTACCGGGGAGAAGCTTTCTTT

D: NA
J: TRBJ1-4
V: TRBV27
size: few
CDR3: CASSLQGPSNEKLFF
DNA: TGTGCCAGCAGCCTACAGGGACCTTCAAATGAAAAACTGTTTTTT

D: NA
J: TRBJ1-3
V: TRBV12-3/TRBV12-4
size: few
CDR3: CASTFGGTGNTIYF
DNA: TGTGCCAGCACCTTTGGGGGGACTGGAAACACCATATATTTT

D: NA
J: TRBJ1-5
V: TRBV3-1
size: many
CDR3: CASSQVRDSNQPQHF
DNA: TGTGCCAGCAGCCAAGTCCGGGACAGCAATCAGCCCCAGCATTTT

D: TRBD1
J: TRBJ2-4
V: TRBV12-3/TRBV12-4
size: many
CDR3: CASSSFGQGSQYF
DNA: TGTGCCAGCAGTTCATTCGGACAGGGAAGTCAGTACTTC

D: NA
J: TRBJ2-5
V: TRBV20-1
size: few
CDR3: CSATGPNQETQYF
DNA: TGCAGTGCTACGGGGCCTAATCAAGAGACCCAGTACTTC

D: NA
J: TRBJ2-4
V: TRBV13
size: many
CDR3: CASSLVRNIQYF
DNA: TGTGCCAGCAGCTTGGTCAGAAACATTCAGTACTTC

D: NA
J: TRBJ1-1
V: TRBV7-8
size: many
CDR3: CASSSSARAFF
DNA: TGTGCCAGCAGCTCAAGTGCCAGAGCTTTCTTT

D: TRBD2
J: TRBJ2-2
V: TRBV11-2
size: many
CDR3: CASSFEREVPPGELFF
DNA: TGTGCCAGCAGCTTCGAGCGGGAGGTACCCCCCGGGGAGCTGTTTTTT

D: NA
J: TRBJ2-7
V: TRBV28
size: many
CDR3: CASVSTDYEQYF
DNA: TGTGCCAGCGTGTCTACCGACTACGAGCAGTACTTC